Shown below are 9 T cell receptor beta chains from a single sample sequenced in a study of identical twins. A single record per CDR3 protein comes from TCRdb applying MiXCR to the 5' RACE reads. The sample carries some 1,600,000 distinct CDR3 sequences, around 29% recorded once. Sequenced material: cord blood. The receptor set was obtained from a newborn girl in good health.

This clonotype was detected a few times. Written as DNA, the CDR3 is TGTGCCAGCACATGGACTAGCGGGTTTAGCACAGATACGCAGTATTTT. Its protein product is CASTWTSGFSTDTQYF. V gene TRBV7-2 combines with J gene TRBJ2-3; 11 positions agree with TRBD2. Germline CDR1 reads SGHTA; CDR2 reads FQGNSA. CDR3 length: 16 amino acids. Trimming removed 7 bases from V and 0 bases from J; junction bases left unmatched: 6.

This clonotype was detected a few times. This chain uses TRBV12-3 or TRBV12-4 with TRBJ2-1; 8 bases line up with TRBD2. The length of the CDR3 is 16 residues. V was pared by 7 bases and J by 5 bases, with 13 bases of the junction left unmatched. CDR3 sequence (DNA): TGTGCCAGCACCCCCTTTAGGAGCGGGGGCAACAATGAGCAGTTCTTC. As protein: CASTPFRSGGNNEQFF.

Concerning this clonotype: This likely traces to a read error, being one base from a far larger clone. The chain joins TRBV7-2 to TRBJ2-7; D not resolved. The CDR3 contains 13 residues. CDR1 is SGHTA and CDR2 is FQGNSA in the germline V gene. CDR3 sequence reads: CASGLTASYEQYF. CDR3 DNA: TGTGCCAGCGGCTTAACAGCCTCCTACGAGCAGTACTTC.

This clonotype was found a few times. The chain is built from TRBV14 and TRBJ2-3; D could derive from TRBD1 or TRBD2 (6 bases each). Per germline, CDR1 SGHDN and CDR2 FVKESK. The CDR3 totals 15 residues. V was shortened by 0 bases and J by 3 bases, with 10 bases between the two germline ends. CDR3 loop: CASSQDRGQTDTQYF. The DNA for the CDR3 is TGTGCCAGCAGCCAAGACCGGGGGCAGACAGATACGCAGTATTTT.

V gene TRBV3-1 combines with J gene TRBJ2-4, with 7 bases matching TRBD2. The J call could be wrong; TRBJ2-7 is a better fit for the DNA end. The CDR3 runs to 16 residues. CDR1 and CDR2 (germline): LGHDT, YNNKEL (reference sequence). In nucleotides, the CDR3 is TGTGCCAGCAGCCAAGAGATCGGCGGGGGAACCTACGAGCAGTACTTC. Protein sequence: CASSQEIGGGTYEQYF.

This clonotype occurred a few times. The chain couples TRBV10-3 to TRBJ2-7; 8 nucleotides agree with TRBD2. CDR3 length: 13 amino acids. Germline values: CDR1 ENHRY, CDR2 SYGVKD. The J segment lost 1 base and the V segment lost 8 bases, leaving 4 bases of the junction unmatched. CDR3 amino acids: CAIRERESYEQYF. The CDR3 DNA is TGTGCCATCCGAGAGCGGGAGTCCTACGAGCAGTACTTC.

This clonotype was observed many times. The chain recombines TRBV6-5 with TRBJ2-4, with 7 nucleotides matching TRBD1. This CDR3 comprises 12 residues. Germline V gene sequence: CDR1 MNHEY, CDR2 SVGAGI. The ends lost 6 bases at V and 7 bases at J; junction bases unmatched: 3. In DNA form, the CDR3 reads TGTGCCAGCAGCCAGGGGGATAACATTCAGTACTTC. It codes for CASSQGDNIQYF.

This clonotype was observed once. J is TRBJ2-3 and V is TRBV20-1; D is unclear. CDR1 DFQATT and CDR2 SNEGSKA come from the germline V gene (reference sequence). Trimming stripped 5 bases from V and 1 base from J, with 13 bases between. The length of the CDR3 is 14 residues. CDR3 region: CSASPIRGTDTQYF. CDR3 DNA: TGCAGTGCTTCCCCAATAAGAGGCACAGATACGCAGTATTTT.

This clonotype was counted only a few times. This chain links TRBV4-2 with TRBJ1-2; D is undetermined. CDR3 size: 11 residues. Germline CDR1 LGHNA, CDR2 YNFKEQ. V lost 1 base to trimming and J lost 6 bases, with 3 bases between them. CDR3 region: CASSQADGYTF. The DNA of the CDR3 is TGTGCCAGCAGCCAAGCGGATGGCTACACCTTC.